The present T cell receptor beta chain was sequenced within a study of blood T cell repertoires in COVID-19. Study-level background: The United States, Italy and Spain supplied acute and convalescent COVID-19 samples.

In the original processing: Quantification of nucleated cells was approximated via reference gene primer amplification. The table came from immunoSEQ multiplex PCR; TCRdb's copy has only in-frame clones and leaves some out. The DNA gave D and trimming, while V, J and clone size come from that table. The sample has hundreds of thousands of clones; about 88% are singletons. V was pared by 6 bases and J by 1 base, with 3 bases of the junction left unmatched. Germline lookup yields CDR1 SNHLY and CDR2 FYNNEI. This CDR3 is built from 14 residues. Seattle patients were enrolled while actively infected and followed longitudinally.

The specimen was peripheral blood. The receptor was derived from a woman between 50 and 59 years old with COVID-19, enrolled during active disease. The chain links TRBV2 to TRBJ1-1; 9 bases agree with TRBD1. CDR3 DNA: TGTGCCAGCAGCTGGGACAGGGCGAACACTGAAGCTTTCTTT. Protein: CASSWDRANTEAFF.